The T cell receptor beta chain described here comes from a study of cytomegalovirus exposure and HLA in healthy donors. Method: immunoSEQ multiplex PCR; TCRdb's copy keeps in-frame clones and lacks some. The data hold under 300,000 clones, with roughly 89% observed a single time. Findings of the study overall: Among TCR sequences, most were rare, though some public TCRs appeared in many donors.

Worth noting for this clone: Its antigen is as yet unknown.

The clonotype was recovered from a woman between 18 and 29 years old in good health and CMV-seronegative. Sequencing input: PBMCs.

For the CDR3, the DNA is TGTGCCAGCAGCTTAGGAGGACAGGCCAACACTGAAGCTTTCTTT. It codes for CASSLGGQANTEAFF. V is TRBV7-2 and J is TRBJ1-1; 7 bases are shared with TRBD1. The germline V gene encodes CDR1 SGHTA and CDR2 FQGNSA. Trimming cost V 1 base and J 2 bases; bases outside gene matches: 4. The CDR3 covers 15 residues.